This T cell receptor beta chain was identified during a study of blood T cell repertoires in COVID-19. The overall study: Sources were T cells, B-cell-depleted T cells, or PBMCs; the material itself was cDNA or gDNA.

Using immunoSEQ multiplex PCR, the repertoire was profiled, and TCRdb retains in-frame clones only, with some absent. The sample consists of 150,000 to 200,000 clones, roughly four fifths of them appearing once. Trimming removed 4 bases from V and 12 bases from J, with 19 bases in between. The CDR3 has 13 amino acids. CDR1 and CDR2 from the germline V gene are SQVTM and ANQGSEA. The study recruited people aged roughly 18 to 100 years across roughly 25 US areas. V usage is TRBV29-1 and J usage is TRBJ2-1; TRBD2 is a possible D gene (6 bases). Sequencing was done on a sample of PBMCs or T cells enriched from blood (not recorded which). The sequence derives from a man over 45 who had recovered from COVID-19. The CDR3 DNA sequence: TGCAGCGTTGGGGGTGGGTCGGCGGGACGGCAGTTCTTC. Translated: CSVGGGSAGRQFF.